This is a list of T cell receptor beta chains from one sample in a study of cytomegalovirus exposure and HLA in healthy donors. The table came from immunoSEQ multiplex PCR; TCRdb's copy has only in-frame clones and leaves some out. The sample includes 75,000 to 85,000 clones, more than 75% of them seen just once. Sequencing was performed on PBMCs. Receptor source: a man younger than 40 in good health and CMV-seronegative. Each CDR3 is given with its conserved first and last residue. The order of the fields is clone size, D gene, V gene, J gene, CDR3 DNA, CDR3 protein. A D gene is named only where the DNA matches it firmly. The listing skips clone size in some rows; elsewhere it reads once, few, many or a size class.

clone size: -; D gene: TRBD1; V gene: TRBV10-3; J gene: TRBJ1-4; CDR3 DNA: TGTGCCATCAGTGAGTCTGGAGGGGGCGCGAATGAAAAACTGTTTTTT; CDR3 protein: CAISESGGGANEKLFF
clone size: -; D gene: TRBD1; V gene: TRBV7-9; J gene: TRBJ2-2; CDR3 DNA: TGTGCCAGCAGCAGGGACAGCACCGGGGAGCTGTTTTTT; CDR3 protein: CASSRDSTGELFF
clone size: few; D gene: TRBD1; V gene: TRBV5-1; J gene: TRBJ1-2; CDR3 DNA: TGCGCCAGCAGCCCGGACAGGGGCTATGGCTACACCTTC; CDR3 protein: CASSPDRGYGYTF
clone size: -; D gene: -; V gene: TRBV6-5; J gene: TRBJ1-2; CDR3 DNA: TGTGCCAGCAGTCTTTCTGGGGGGAGTAACTATGGCTACACCTTC; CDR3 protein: CASSLSGGSNYGYTF
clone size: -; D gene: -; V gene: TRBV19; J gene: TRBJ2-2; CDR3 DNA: TGTGCCAGTAATGACAGGCAACACACCGGGGAGCTGTTTTTT; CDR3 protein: CASNDRQHTGELFF
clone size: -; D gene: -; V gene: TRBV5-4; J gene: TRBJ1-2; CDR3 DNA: TGTGCCAGCAGTGGGTCGTGGGGGCCCCTCTATGGCTACACCTTC; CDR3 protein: CASSGSWGPLYGYTF
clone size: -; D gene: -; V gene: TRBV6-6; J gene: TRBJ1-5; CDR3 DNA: TGTGCCAGCAGTTACTCCGACAGGAATCAGCCCCAGCATTTT; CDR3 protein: CASSYSDRNQPQHF
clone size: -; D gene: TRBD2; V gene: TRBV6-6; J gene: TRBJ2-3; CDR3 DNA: TGTGCCAGCAGTTTTTTTAGCGGGGGGGCCGGTGATACGCAGTATTTT; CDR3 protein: CASSFFSGGAGDTQYF
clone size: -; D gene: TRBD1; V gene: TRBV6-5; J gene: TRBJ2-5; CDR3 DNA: TGTGCCAGCAGTCACAGGGGGCGAAGGGAGACCCAGTACTTC; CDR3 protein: CASSHRGRRETQYF
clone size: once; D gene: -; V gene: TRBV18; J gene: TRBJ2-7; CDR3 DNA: TGTGCCAGCTCACCCAGCACCGGGAACTACGAGCAGTACTTC; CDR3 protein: CASSPSTGNYEQYF
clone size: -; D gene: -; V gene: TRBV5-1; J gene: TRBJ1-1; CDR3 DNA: TGCGCCAGCAGCTTGGGACTGGAGACTTTCTTT; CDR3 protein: CASSLGLETFF
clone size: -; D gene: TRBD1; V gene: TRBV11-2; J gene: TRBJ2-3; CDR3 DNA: TGTGCCAGCAGCACCGGACAGGGGACCCACACAGATACGCAGTATTTT; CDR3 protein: CASSTGQGTHTDTQYF
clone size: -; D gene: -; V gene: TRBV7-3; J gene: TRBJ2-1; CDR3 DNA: TGTGCCAGCAGCCTGTTTGGAGGGGATGACAATGAGCAGTTCTTC; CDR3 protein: CASSLFGGDDNEQFF
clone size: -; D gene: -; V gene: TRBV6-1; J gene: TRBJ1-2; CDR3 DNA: TGTGCCACAAGCAGGGACACAAATAACTATGGCTACACCTTC; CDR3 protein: CATSRDTNNYGYTF
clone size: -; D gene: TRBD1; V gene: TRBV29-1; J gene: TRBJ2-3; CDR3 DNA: TGCAGCGTCGATTGGAACCCGGGACAGGACACAGATACGCAGTATTTT; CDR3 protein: CSVDWNPGQDTDTQYF
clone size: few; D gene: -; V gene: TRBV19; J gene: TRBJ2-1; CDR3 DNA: TGTGCCAGTAGTATCAGTAATGAGCAGTTCTTC; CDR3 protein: CASSISNEQFF
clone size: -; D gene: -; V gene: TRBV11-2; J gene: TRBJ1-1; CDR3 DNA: TGTGCCAGCAGCCCCTGGCTGTACAGGGAGAACACTGAAGCTTTCTTT; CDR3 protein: CASSPWLYRENTEAFF
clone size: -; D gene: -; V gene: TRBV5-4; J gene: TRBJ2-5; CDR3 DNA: TGTGCCAGCAGCCCGGCGGGTACTCAAGAGACCCAGTACTTC; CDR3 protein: CASSPAGTQETQYF
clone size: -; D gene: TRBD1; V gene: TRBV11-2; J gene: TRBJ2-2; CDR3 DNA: TGTGCCAGCAGCTTATATTTCGGGACAGGGGGAGCCGGGGAGCTGTTTTTT; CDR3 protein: CASSLYFGTGGAGELFF
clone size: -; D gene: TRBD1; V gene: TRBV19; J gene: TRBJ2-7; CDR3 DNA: TGTGCCAGTAGTAATCGACAGGGGCTCTACGAGCAGTACTTC; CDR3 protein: CASSNRQGLYEQYF
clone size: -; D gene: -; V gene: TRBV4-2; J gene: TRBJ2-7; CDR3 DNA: TGTGCCAGCAGCCAGAGCTCCCGGGAAGCCTACGAGCAGTACTTC; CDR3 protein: CASSQSSREAYEQYF
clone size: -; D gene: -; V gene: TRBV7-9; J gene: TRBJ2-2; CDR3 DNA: TGTGCCAGCAGCCTAGTCCGGGGACTCCGGGGCGGGGAGCTGTTTTTT; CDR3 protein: CASSLVRGLRGGELFF
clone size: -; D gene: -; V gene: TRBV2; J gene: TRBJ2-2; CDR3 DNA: TGTGCCAGCAGTGACGGCGGGGAGCTGTTTTTT; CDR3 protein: CASSDGGELFF
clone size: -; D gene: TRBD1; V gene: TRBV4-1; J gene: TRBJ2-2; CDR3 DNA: TGCGCCAGCAGCCAGACGGGACAGTCGAGGACCGGGGAGCTGTTTTTT; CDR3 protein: CASSQTGQSRTGELFF